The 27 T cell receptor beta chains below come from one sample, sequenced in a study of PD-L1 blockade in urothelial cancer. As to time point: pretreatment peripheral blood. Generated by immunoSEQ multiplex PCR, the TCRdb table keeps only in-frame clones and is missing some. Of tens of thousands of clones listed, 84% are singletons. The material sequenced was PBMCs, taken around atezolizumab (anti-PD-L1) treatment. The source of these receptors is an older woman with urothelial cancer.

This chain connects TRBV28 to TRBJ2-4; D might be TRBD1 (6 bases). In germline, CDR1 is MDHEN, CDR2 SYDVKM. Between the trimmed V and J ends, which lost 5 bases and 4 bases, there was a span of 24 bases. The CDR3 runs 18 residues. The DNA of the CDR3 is TGTGCCAGCAGTCCGCCGGGGACACCCTCTCTAGGGAAAAACATTCAGTACTTC. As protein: CASSPPGTPSLGKNIQYF.

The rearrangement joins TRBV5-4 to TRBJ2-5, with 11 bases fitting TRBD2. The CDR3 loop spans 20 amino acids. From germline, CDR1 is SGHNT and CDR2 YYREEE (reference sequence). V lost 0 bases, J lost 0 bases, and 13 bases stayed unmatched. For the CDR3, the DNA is TGTGCCAGCAGCTTGGTGGCTGGGCTAGCGGGGGGCTCGTACCAAGAGACCCAGTACTTC. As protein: CASSLVAGLAGGSYQETQYF.

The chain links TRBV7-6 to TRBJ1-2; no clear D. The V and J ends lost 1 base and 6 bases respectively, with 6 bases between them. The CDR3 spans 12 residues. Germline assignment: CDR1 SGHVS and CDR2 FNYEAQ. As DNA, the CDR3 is TGTGCCAGCAGCTTAGGAGAGCATGGCTACACCTTC. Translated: CASSLGEHGYTF.

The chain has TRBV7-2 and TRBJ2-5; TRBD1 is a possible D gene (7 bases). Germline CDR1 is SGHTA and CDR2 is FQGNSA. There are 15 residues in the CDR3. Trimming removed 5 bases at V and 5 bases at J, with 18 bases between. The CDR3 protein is CASSGGTARKETQYF. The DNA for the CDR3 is TGTGCCAGCAGCGGAGGGACAGCCAGGAAGGAGACCCAGTACTTC.

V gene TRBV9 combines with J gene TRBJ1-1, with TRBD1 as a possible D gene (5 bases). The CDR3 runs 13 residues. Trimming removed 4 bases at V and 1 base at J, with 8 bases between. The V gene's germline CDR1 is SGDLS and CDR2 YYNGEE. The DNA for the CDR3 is TGTGCCAGCAGCCGCGGGGGGAACACTGAAGCTTTCTTT. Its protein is CASSRGGNTEAFF. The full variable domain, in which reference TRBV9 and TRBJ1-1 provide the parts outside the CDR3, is DSGVTQTPKHLITATGQRVTLRCSPRSGDLSVYWYQQSLDQGLQFLIQYYNGEERAKGNILERFSAQQFPDLHSELNLSSLELGDSALYFCASSRGGNTEAFFGQGTRLTVV.

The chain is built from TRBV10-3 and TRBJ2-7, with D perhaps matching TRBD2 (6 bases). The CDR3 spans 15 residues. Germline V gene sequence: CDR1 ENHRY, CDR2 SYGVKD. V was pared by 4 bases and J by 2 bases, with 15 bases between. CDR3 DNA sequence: TGTGCCATCAGTGTTCAGGGACTTGATCCCTACGAGCAGTACTTC. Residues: CAISVQGLDPYEQYF.

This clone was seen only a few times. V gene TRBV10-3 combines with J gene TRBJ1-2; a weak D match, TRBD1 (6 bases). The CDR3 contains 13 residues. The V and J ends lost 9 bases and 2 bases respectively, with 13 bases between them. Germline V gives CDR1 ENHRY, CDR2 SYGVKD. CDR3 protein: CAMGARANYGYTF. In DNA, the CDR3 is TGTGCCATGGGGGCCCGGGCAAACTATGGCTACACCTTC.

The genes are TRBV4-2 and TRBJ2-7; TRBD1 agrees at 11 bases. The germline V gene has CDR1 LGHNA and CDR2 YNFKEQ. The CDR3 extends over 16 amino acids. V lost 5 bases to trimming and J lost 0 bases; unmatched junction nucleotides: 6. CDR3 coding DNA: TGTGCCAGCAGCGTAGACGGGACAGGGGGCTCCTACGAGCAGTACTTC. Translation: CASSVDGTGGSYEQYF.

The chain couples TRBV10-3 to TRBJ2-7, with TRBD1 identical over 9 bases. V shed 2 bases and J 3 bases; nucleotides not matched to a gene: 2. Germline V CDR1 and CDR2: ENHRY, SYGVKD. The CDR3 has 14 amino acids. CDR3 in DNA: TGTGCCATCAGTGAGAGGGGACAGGGCTACGAGCAGTACTTC. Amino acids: CAISERGQGYEQYF.

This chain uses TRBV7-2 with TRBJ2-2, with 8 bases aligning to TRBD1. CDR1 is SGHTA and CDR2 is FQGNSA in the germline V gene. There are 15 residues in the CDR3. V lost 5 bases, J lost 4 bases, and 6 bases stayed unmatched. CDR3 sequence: CASSPGTGITGELFF. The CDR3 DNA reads TGTGCCAGCAGCCCCGGGACAGGAATCACCGGGGAGCTGTTTTTT.

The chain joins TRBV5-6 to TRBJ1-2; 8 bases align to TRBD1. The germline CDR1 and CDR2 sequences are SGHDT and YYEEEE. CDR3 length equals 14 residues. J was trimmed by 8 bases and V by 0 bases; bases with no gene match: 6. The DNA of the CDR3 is TGTGCCAGCAGCTTGGCCCCAGGGGGCTACGGCTACACCTTC. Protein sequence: CASSLAPGGYGYTF.

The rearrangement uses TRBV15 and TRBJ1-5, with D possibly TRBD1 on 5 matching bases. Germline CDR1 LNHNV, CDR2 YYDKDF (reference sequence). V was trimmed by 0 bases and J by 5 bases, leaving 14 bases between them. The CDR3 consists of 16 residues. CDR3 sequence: CATSRDLFAGDQPQHF. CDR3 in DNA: TGTGCCACCAGCAGAGATCTATTTGCGGGGGATCAGCCCCAGCATTTT.

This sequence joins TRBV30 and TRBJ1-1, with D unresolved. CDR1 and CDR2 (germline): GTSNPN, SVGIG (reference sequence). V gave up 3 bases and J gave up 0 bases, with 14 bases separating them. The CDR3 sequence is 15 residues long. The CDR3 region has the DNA TGTGCCTGGAGCCCCCGCGCTTATTTGAACACTGAAGCTTTCTTT. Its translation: CAWSPRAYLNTEAFF.

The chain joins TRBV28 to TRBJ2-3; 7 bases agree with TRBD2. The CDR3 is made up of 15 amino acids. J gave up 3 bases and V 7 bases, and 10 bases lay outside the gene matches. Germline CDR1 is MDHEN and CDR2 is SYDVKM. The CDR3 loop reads CASTQWGLSTDTQYF. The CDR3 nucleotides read TGTGCCAGCACCCAATGGGGACTATCAACAGATACGCAGTATTTT.

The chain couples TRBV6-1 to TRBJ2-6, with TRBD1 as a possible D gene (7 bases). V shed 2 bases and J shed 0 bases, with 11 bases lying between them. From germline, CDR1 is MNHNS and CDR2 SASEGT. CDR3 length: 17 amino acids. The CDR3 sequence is CASSEHRGLSGANVLTF. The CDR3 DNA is TGTGCCAGCAGTGAACACAGGGGACTCTCTGGGGCCAACGTCCTGACTTTC.

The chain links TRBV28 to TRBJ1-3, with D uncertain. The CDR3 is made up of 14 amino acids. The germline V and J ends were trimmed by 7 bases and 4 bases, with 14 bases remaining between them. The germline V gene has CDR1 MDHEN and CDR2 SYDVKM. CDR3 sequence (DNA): TGTGCCAGCACCAGCCAGGATGGCGGAAACACCATATATTTT. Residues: CASTSQDGGNTIYF. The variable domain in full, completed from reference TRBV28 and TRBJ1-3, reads DVKVTQSSRYLVKRTGEKVFLECVQDMDHENMFWYRQDPGLGLRLIYFSYDVKMKEKGDIPEGYSVSREKKERFSLILESASTNQTSMYLCASTSQDGGNTIYFGEGSWLTVV.

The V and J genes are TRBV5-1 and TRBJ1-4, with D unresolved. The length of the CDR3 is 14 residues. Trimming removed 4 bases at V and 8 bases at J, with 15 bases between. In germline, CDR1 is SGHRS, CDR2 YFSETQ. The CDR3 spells CASSIDTGGEKLFF. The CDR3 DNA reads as TGCGCCAGCAGCATCGACACCGGAGGGGAAAAACTGTTTTTT.

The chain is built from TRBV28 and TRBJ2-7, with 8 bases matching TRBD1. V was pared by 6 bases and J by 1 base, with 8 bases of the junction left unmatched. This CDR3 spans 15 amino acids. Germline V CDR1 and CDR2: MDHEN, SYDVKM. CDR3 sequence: CASRSSGGGSYEQYF. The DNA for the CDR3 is TGTGCCAGCAGGTCCTCAGGGGGCGGGTCCTACGAGCAGTACTTC. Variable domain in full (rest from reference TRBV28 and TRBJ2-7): DVKVTQSSRYLVKRTGEKVFLECVQDMDHENMFWYRQDPGLGLRLIYFSYDVKMKEKGDIPEGYSVSREKKERFSLILESASTNQTSMYLCASRSSGGGSYEQYFGPGTRLTVT.

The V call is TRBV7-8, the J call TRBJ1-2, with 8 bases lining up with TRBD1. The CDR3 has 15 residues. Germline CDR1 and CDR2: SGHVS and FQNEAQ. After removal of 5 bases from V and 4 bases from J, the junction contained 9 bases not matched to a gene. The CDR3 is CASSPPGQGFYGYTF. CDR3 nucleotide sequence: TGTGCCAGCAGCCCCCCCGGACAGGGATTCTATGGCTACACCTTC.

CDR3 in amino acids: CAWSVLASTDTQYF. The CDR3 DNA reads TGTGCCTGGAGTGTACTAGCTAGCACAGATACGCAGTATTTT. This sequence joins TRBV30 and TRBJ2-3; tentatively, D is TRBD2 (6 bases). The V gene lost 0 bases and the J gene lost 0 bases, with 7 bases spanning the gap. The CDR3 contains 14 residues. Germline V gene lookup returns CDR1 GTSNPN and CDR2 SVGIG (reference sequence).

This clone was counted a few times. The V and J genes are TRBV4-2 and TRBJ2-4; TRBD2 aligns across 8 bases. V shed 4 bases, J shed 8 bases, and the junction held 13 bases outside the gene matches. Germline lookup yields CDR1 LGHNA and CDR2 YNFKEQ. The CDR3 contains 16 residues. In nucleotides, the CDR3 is TGTGCCAGCAGCCTCCTAGGCGGGGGGCAAGATGACATTCAGTACTTC. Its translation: CASSLLGGGQDDIQYF.

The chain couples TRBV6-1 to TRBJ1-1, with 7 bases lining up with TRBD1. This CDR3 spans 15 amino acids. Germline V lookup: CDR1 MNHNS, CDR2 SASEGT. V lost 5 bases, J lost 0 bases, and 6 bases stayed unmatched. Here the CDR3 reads CASSNRGRMNTEAFF. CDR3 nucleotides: TGTGCCAGCAGTAACAGGGGTCGAATGAACACTGAAGCTTTCTTT.

In DNA form, the CDR3 reads TGTGCCAGCAGCGTCCAGGGGTGGACTGAAGCTTTCTTT. Translating gives CASSVQGWTEAFF. The chain joins TRBV9 to TRBJ1-1; tentatively, D is TRBD1 (6 bases). Germline V gene lookup returns CDR1 SGDLS and CDR2 YYNGEE. Trimming removed 2 bases from V and 5 bases from J, with 10 bases in between. The CDR3 contains 13 residues.

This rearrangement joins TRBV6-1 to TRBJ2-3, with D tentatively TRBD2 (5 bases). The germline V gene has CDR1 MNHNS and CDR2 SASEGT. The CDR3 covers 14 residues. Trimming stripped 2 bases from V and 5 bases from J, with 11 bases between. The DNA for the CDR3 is TGTGCCAGCAGTGAACCCGGACTCTTAGATACGCAGTATTTT. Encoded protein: CASSEPGLLDTQYF.

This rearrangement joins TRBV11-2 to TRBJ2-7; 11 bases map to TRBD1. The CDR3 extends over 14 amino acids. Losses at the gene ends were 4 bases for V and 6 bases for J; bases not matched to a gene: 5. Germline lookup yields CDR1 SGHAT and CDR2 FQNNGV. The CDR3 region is CASSYGQGAVEQYF. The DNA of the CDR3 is TGTGCCAGCAGCTACGGACAGGGGGCGGTCGAGCAGTACTTC.

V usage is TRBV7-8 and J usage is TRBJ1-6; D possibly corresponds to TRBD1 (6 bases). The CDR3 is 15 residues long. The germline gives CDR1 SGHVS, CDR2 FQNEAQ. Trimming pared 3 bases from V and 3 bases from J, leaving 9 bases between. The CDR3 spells CASSFDRSYNSPLHF. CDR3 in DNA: TGTGCCAGCAGCTTTGACAGGAGCTATAATTCACCCCTCCACTTT. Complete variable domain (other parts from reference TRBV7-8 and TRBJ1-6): GAGVSQSPRYKVAKRGQDVALRCDPISGHVSLFWYQQALGQGPEFLTYFQNEAQLDKSGLPSDRFFAERPEGSVSTLKIQRTQQEDSAVYLCASSFDRSYNSPLHFGNGTRLTVT.

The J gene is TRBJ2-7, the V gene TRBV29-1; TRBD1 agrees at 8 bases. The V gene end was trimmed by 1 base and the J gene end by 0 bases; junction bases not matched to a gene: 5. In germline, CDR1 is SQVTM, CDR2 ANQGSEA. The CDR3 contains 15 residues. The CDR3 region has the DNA TGCAGCGTTGAAGGCCCAACAGGGGGCTCCTACGAGCAGTACTTC. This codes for CSVEGPTGGSYEQYF.